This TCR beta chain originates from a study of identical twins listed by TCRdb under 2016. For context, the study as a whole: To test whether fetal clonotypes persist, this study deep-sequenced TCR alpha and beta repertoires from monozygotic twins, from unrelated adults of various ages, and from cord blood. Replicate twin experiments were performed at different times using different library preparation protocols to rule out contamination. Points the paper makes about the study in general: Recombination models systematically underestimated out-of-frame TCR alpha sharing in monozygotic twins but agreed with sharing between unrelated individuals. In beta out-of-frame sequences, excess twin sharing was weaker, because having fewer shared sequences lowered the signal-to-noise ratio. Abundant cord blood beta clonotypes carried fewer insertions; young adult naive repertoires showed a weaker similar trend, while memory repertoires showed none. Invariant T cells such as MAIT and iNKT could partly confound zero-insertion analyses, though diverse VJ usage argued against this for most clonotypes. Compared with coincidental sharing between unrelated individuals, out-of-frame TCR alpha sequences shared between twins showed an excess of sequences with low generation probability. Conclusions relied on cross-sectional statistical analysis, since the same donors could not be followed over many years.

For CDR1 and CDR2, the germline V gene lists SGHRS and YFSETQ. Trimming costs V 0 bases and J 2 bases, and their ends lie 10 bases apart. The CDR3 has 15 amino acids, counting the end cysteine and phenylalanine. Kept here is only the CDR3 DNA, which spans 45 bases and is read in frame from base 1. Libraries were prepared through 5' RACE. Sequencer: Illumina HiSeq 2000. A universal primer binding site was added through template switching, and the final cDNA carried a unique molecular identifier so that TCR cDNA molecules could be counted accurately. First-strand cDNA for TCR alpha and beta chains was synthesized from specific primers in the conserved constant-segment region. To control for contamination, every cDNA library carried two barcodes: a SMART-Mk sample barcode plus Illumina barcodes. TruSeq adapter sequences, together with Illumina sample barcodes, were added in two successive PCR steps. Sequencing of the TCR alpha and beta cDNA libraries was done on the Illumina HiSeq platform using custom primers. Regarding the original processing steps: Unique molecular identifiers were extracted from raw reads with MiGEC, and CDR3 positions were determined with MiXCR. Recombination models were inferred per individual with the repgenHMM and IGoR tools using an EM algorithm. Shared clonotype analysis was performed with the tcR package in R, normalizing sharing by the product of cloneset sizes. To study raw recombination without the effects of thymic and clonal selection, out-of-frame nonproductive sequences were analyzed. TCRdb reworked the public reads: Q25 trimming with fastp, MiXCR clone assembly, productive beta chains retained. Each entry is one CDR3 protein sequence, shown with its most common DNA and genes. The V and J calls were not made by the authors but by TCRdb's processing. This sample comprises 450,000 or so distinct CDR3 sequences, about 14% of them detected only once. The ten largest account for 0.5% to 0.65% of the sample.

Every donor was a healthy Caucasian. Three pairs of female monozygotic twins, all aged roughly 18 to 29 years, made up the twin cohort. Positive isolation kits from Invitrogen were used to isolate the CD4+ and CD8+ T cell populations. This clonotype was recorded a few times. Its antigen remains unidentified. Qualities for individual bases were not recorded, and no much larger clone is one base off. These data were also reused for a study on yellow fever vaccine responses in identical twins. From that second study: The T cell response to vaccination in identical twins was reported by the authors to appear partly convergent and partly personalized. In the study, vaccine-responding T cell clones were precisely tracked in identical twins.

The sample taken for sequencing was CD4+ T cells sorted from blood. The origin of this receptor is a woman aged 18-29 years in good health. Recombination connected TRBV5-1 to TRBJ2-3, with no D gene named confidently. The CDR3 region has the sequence CASSLVGIDTDTQYF. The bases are TGCGCCAGCAGCTTGGTGGGCATAGACACAGATACGCAGTATTTT.